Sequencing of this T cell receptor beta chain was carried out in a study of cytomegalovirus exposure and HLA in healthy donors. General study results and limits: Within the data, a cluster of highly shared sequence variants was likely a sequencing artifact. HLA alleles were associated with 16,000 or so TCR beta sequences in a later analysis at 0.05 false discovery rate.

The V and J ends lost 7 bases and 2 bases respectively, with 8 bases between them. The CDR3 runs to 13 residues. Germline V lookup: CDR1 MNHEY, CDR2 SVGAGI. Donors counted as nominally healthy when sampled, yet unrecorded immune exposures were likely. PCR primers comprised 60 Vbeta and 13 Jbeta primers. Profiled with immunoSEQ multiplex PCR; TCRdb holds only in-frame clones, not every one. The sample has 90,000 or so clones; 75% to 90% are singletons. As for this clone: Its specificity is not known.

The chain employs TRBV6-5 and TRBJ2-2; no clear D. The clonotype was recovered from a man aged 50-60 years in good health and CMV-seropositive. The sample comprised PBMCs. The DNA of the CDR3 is TGTGCCAGCACAGTTTATAACACCGGGGAGCTGTTTTTT. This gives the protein CASTVYNTGELFF.